What follows are 25 T cell receptor beta chains derived from one specimen sequenced in a study of T cell responses to AZD1222 COVID-19 vaccine. Profiling relied on immunoSEQ multiplex PCR, and the TCRdb table lists in-frame clones only, not all of them. The data show about 130,000 clones, 88% seen once. The specimen comprised peripheral blood, sampled on day 0 of AZD1222 vaccination. These receptors originate from an adult in good health.

The chain combines TRBV21-1 with TRBJ2-7; the DNA was not used to check the table's D call, TRBD1. TRBV21-1 is noted as a pseudogene. The CDR3 extends over 14 amino acids. CDR3 amino acids: CASSKGGTGYEQYF. CDR3 DNA: TGTGCCAGCAGCAAAGGGGGGACAGGGTACGAGCAGTACTTC.

The chain has TRBV7-2 and TRBJ1-2; D unresolved. This CDR3 has 14 amino acids. With 4 bases removed from V and 4 bases from J, the gap between germline ends came to 13 bases. In germline, CDR1 is SGHTA, CDR2 FQGNSA. CDR3 in amino acids: CASSSRTETYGYTF. The CDR3 nucleotides read TGTGCCAGCAGCTCGAGGACGGAGACCTATGGCTACACCTTC.

The genes are TRBV27 and TRBJ2-7, with D perhaps matching TRBD1 (5 bases). Deletions cut 3 bases from V and 9 bases from J, with 9 bases between. Germline lookup yields CDR1 MNHEY and CDR2 SMNVEV (reference sequence). The CDR3 contains 11 residues. This CDR3 is CASSFQGGQYF. CDR3 DNA: TGTGCCAGCAGTTTTCAGGGCGGGCAGTACTTC.

The V gene is TRBV25-1, the J gene TRBJ2-3; maybe TRBD2 (5 bases). This CDR3 comprises 14 residues. The V end was cut by 3 bases, the J end by 6 bases, with 13 bases between. Germline V gives CDR1 MGHDK, CDR2 SYGVNS. The CDR3 sequence is CASSENRGSDTQYF. The DNA for the CDR3 is TGTGCCAGCAGTGAGAATAGAGGGTCGGATACGCAGTATTTT. The whole variable domain, remainder taken from reference TRBV25-1 and TRBJ2-3, is EADIYQTPRYLVIGTGKKITLECSQTMGHDKMYWYQQDPGMELHLIHYSYGVNSTEKGDLSSESTVSRIRTEHFPLTLESARPSHTSQYLCASSENRGSDTQYFGPGTRLTVL.

CDR3 sequence (DNA): TGTGCCAGCAGTGTACAGCAGCGGGGGGAGTCCACCGGGGAGCTGTTTTTT. Amino acid sequence: CASSVQQRGESTGELFF. The V call is TRBV27, the J call TRBJ2-2, with 9 bases matching TRBD2. Germline assignment: CDR1 MNHEY and CDR2 SMNVEV (reference sequence). The CDR3 length is 17 residues. V lost 5 bases to trimming and J lost 4 bases; unmatched junction nucleotides: 11.

This clone was detected only a few times. The CDR3 region is CASSLGDRYYEQYF. The CDR3 coding sequence is TGTGCCAGCAGTTTGGGGGACAGGTACTACGAGCAGTACTTC. V usage is TRBV28 and J usage is TRBJ2-7, with 8 bases aligning to TRBD1. The CDR3 has 14 residues. J was trimmed by 3 bases and V by 3 bases; bases with no gene match: 4. From germline, CDR1 is MDHEN and CDR2 SYDVKM. Filled out from reference TRBV28 and TRBJ2-7, the complete variable domain reads DVKVTQSSRYLVKRTGEKVFLECVQDMDHENMFWYRQDPGLGLRLIYFSYDVKMKEKGDIPEGYSVSREKKERFSLILESASTNQTSMYLCASSLGDRYYEQYFGPGTRLTVT.

V usage is TRBV6-1 and J usage is TRBJ1-5; the D is unclear. The CDR3 is 12 residues long. V gave up 1 base and J gave up 11 bases, with 9 bases separating them. Per the germline V gene, CDR1 is MNHNS and CDR2 is SASEGT. In DNA form, the CDR3 reads TGTGCCAGCAGTGAAGGTGCGGAGGCCCAGCATTTT. Its translation is CASSEGAEAQHF.

This clone was picked up a small number of times. The chain links TRBV24-1 to TRBJ1-5; D may be TRBD1 (5 bases). Per germline, CDR1 KGHDR and CDR2 SFDVKD. This CDR3 is 12 amino acids long. V was trimmed by 4 bases and J by 9 bases, leaving 9 bases between them. The CDR3 region has the DNA TGTGCCACCAGTGACCCGGGGCGGCCCCAGCATTTT. It encodes CATSDPGRPQHF.

V and J are TRBV4-1 and TRBJ2-7, with no clear D. V was clipped by 2 bases and J by 0 bases, with 8 bases between them. This CDR3 spans 14 amino acids. CDR1 MGHRA and CDR2 YSYEKL come from the germline V gene. The CDR3 bases are TGCGCCAGCAGCCAACAAGTTAACTCCTACGAGCAGTACTTC. This encodes CASSQQVNSYEQYF.

The chain couples TRBV10-3 to TRBJ1-4; 9 nucleotides line up with TRBD1. The V and J ends lost 0 bases and 6 bases, in that order; junction bases with no gene match: 5. Germline CDR1 reads ENHRY; CDR2 reads SYGVKD. This CDR3 is 16 amino acids long. CDR3 sequence (DNA): TGTGCCATCAGTGAGTCTACAGGGGGCGCGGATGAAAAACTGTTTTTT. Protein: CAISESTGGADEKLFF.

Comments on this clone: Different DNA sequences within this sample yield the same CDR3. This chain uses TRBV5-1 with TRBJ2-7; D remains unclear. The CDR3 has 13 residues. Trimming took off 0 bases at V and 2 bases at J, with 6 bases between the two ends. Germline-derived CDR1 and CDR2 are SGHRS and YFSETQ. CDR3 nucleotides: TGCGCCAGCAGCTTGGACGACACCTACGAGCAGTACTTC. Translation gives CASSLDDTYEQYF.

The sample holds a few counts of this clone. This rearrangement joins TRBV7-9 to TRBJ2-7; the D call may be TRBD1 or TRBD2 (6 bases each). V lost 5 bases and J 3 bases, leaving 8 bases between the germline ends. The CDR3 sequence is 12 residues long. Germline loops: CDR1 SEHNR, CDR2 FQNEAQ (reference sequence). CDR3 in amino acids: CASSRGLYEQYF. The CDR3, as DNA: TGTGCCAGCAGCCGGGGGCTCTACGAGCAGTACTTC.

The V call is TRBV5-5, the J call TRBJ1-4; 9 positions agree with TRBD1. Per the germline V gene, CDR1 is SGHKS and CDR2 is YYEKEE (reference sequence). The J segment lost 0 bases and the V segment lost 4 bases, leaving 1 base of the junction unmatched. The CDR3 loop spans 15 amino acids. CDR3 sequence reads: CASSRQGATNEKLFF. CDR3 sequence (DNA): TGTGCCAGCAGCAGACAGGGGGCAACTAATGAAAAACTGTTTTTT.

The chain has TRBV6-5 and TRBJ2-7; D is unclear. V was pared by 4 bases and J by 0 bases, with 10 bases between. The germline V gene encodes CDR1 MNHEY and CDR2 SVGAGI. The CDR3 extends over 14 amino acids. The DNA of the CDR3 is TGTGCCAGCAGTTCGTCTCACTTCTCCTACGAGCAGTACTTC. Translating it yields CASSSSHFSYEQYF.

This chain connects TRBV2 to TRBJ2-3; TRBD2 matches 10 bases. V was pared by 8 bases and J by 6 bases, with 8 bases of the junction left unmatched. Looked up from germline, CDR1 is SNHLY and CDR2 is FYNNEI. The CDR3 is 14 residues long. The CDR3 sequence: CASALAGVRDTQYF. The CDR3 DNA follows: TGTGCCAGCGCTCTAGCGGGGGTACGGGATACGCAGTATTTT.

Details on this clone: It is unclear where the CDR3 begins or ends on the DNA, so no DNA is shown, and the CDR3 is as TCRdb lists it. The V call is TRBV6-5, the J call TRBJ2-5; TRBD2, the table's D call, lacks a check against the DNA. CDR1 and CDR2 (germline): MNHEY, SVGAGI. The length of the CDR3 is 13 amino acids, counting both ends. The CDR3 is CASAVPAVETQYF.

V usage is TRBV30 and J usage is TRBJ1-5; D unclear. Germline loops: CDR1 GTSNPN, CDR2 SVGIG (reference sequence). This CDR3 is built from 13 residues. The ends were cut back, 1 base at V and 5 bases at J, with 9 bases in the middle. CDR3 protein: CAWSASWDQPQHF. The CDR3 DNA reads as TGTGCCTGGAGTGCATCATGGGATCAGCCCCAGCATTTT.

The rearrangement links TRBV6-6 to TRBJ2-3; 8 bases match TRBD1. With 8 bases clipped from V and 4 bases from J, the junction kept 5 bases outside the gene matches. Per the germline V gene, CDR1 is MNHNY and CDR2 is SVGAGI (reference sequence). The CDR3 is made up of 13 amino acids. CDR3 bases: TGTGCCAGCGTGGACAGGGTCGCAGATACGCAGTATTTT. Translating gives CASVDRVADTQYF.

This chain links TRBV5-6 with TRBJ2-1; the D is unclear. Germline-derived CDR1 and CDR2 are SGHDT and YYEEEE. The CDR3 consists of 16 residues. Trimming took off 1 base at V and 6 bases at J, with 17 bases between the two ends. In nucleotides, the CDR3 is TGTGCCAGCAGCTTGACCCCGGGCCATAGGGCCAATGAGCAGTTCTTC. Translating gives CASSLTPGHRANEQFF.

The rearrangement joins TRBV5-1 to TRBJ1-6; tentative D call: TRBD1 (6 bases). The CDR3 totals 14 residues. Trimming pared 0 bases from V and 7 bases from J, leaving 8 bases between. CDR1 is SGHRS and CDR2 is YFSETQ in the germline V gene. DNA for the CDR3: TGCGCCAGCAGCTTGGGACAGGAGAATTCACCCCTCCACTTT. Protein product: CASSLGQENSPLHF.

The rearrangement uses TRBV4-3 and TRBJ1-1; D gene unclear. Trimming took 4 bases from V and 1 from J, leaving 13 bases between them. CDR3 length: 15 amino acids. Germline CDR1 is LGHNA and CDR2 is YSLEER. CDR3 sequence: CASSPGSAGNTEAFF. The CDR3 region has the DNA TGCGCCAGCAGCCCCGGTTCGGCGGGGAACACTGAAGCTTTCTTT.

The chain couples TRBV28 to TRBJ1-1; unclear D gene. CDR3 length equals 17 residues. Between the trimmed V and J ends, which lost 5 bases and 7 bases, there was a span of 26 bases. In germline, CDR1 is MDHEN, CDR2 SYDVKM. The CDR3 DNA reads as TGTGCCAGCAGTGCCGTTCGGGGAGACTCCGGTTGGGATGAAGCTTTCTTT. It codes for CASSAVRGDSGWDEAFF.

The chain recombines TRBV7-9 with TRBJ2-7, with D tentatively TRBD1 (6 bases). The CDR3 runs 15 residues. Germline-derived CDR1 and CDR2 are SEHNR and FQNEAQ (reference sequence). V dropped 5 bases and J dropped 0 bases, with 14 bases sitting between them. CDR3 coding DNA: TGTGCCAGCAGCCCACTCAGGGGTTTCTCCTACGAGCAGTACTTC. Protein sequence: CASSPLRGFSYEQYF.

The chain is built from TRBV7-2 and TRBJ2-3; the match to TRBD2 covers 10 bases. The CDR3 sequence is 15 residues long. V shed 3 bases, J shed 1 base, and the junction held 1 base outside the gene matches. Germline CDR1 reads SGHTA; CDR2 reads FQGNSA. Here the CDR3 DNA reads TGTGCCAGCAGCTTGACTAGCGGGCGCACAGATACGCAGTATTTT. Protein sequence: CASSLTSGRTDTQYF.

The chain employs TRBV6-5 and TRBJ2-1; TRBD2 might be the D (5 bases). The V end was cut by 2 bases, the J end by 10 bases, with 15 bases between. Germline CDR1 reads MNHEY; CDR2 reads SVGAGI. The CDR3 has 14 amino acids. The CDR3 nucleotides are TGTGCCAGCAGTTACGGGTGGGGTACGGGGGAGCAGTTCTTC. As protein: CASSYGWGTGEQFF.